This T cell receptor beta chain comes out of a study of beta chain features in type 1 diabetes. The isolated RNA, all of it, was reverse transcribed, so expressed TCRB transcripts were what got sequenced. Clones were read by immunoSEQ multiplex PCR, and TCRdb kept only the in-frame ones, dropping some. Of some 900,000 clones listed, roughly a sixth are singletons. The ends lost 4 bases at V and 1 base at J; junction bases unmatched: 10. The germline CDR1 and CDR2 sequences are SEHNR and FQNEAQ (reference sequence). The CDR3 extends over 16 amino acids. The source is a woman aged 18-29 years in good health. The sample comprised naive CD4+ T cells from blood. The chain joins TRBV7-9 to TRBJ2-7; TRBD2 matches 7 bases. The CDR3 DNA reads TGTGCCAGCAGCTACGCGGGAGAGGTACGTTCCTACGAGCAGTACTTC. It is translated as CASSYAGEVRSYEQYF.